This entry concerns a single TCR beta chain. This sample was included in a study of blood T cell repertoires in COVID-19. Study as a whole: Material from acute and convalescent COVID-19 was sourced from the United States, Italy and Spain.

Original processing methods: Reference gene primer amplification yielded estimated nucleated cell counts. Repertoires were generated with immunoSEQ multiplex PCR, while TCRdb's copy carries only in-frame clones and drops some. V, J and clone size reflect that table, while D and trimming were determined from the DNA. The table lists nearly 300,000 clones, around 89% of them singletons. The V end was cut by 5 bases, the J end by 3 bases, with 11 bases between. Germline V gene sequence: CDR1 SNHLY, CDR2 FYNNEI. This CDR3 contains 13 residues. This TCR came from a woman aged 25 to 39 who had recovered from COVID-19. The chain combines TRBV2 with TRBJ2-7; D is perhaps TRBD1 (6 bases). The source material was peripheral blood. The CDR3 region has the DNA TGTGCCAGCAGTAAACAGGGAATCTACGAGCAGTACTTC. Its protein is CASSKQGIYEQYF. Full variable domain (missing parts from reference TRBV2 and TRBJ2-7): EPEVTQTPSHQVTQMGQEVILRCVPISNHLYFYWYRQILGQKVEFLVSFYNNEISEKSEIFDDQFSVERPDGSNFTLKIRSTKLEDSAMYFCASSKQGIYEQYFGPGTRLTVT.